The 25 T cell receptor beta chains below were found in one sample sequenced in a study of blood T cell repertoires in COVID-19. TCRdb's copy holds only in-frame clones and misses some; the assay was immunoSEQ multiplex PCR. The data show about 320,000 clones, approximately 88% seen once. The specimen sequenced was PBMCs or T cells enriched from blood (not recorded which). These receptors originate from a man aged 25 to 40 who had recovered from COVID-19.

The chain uses TRBV19 and TRBJ1-1; 11 bases align to TRBD1. This CDR3 contains 15 residues. Unmatched junction bases numbered 8, after V lost 7 bases and J lost 4 bases. CDR1 is LNHDA, CDR2 SQIVND, per germline (reference sequence). CDR3 coding DNA: TGTGCCAGTACTCGGACAGGGGGCGGTGGCACTGAAGCTTTCTTT. Translating gives CASTRTGGGGTEAFF.

This chain links TRBV19 with TRBJ1-1; 9 nucleotides line up with TRBD1. The CDR3 totals 14 residues. CDR1 and CDR2 (germline): LNHDA, SQIVND (reference sequence). V lost 5 bases and J lost 2; bases outside the gene matches: 3. The CDR3 DNA reads TGTGCCAGTAGTGACAGGGGGAGAAACACTGAAGCTTTCTTT. Its translation: CASSDRGRNTEAFF.

The chain has TRBV19 and TRBJ1-2; TRBD1 might be the D (5 bases). Germline assignment: CDR1 LNHDA and CDR2 SQIVND (reference sequence). Deletions cut 4 bases from V and 8 bases from J, with 11 bases between. CDR3 length equals 12 residues. CDR3 nucleotide sequence: TGTGCCAGTAGTACAGGGTTGCGCGGCTACACCTTC. Translation gives CASSTGLRGYTF.

This clone was counted a single time. The chain is built from TRBV7-6 and TRBJ1-6; weak D call: TRBD1 (6 bases). The CDR3 length is 14 residues. Looked up from germline, CDR1 is SGHVS and CDR2 is FNYEAQ. Between the trimmed V and J ends, which lost 2 bases and 5 bases, there was a span of 7 bases. CDR3 sequence: CASSLQGNNSPLHF. For the CDR3, the DNA is TGTGCCAGCAGCTTACAGGGGAATAATTCACCCCTCCACTTT.

Here the CDR3 DNA reads TGTGCCAGCAGCCGCGAAGGACAGCTCCTCTCAAACACTGAAGCTTTCTTT. This gives the protein CASSREGQLLSNTEAFF. The chain is built from TRBV2 and TRBJ1-1, with D possibly TRBD1 on 6 matching bases. The CDR3 length is 17 residues. V was trimmed by 6 bases and J by 2 bases, leaving 22 bases between them. CDR1 and CDR2 from the germline V gene are SNHLY and FYNNEI.

This chain connects TRBV27 to TRBJ2-1; 10 bases agree with TRBD1. The CDR3 runs to 14 residues. J was trimmed by 8 bases and V by 2 bases; bases with no gene match: 3. Germline V gene lookup returns CDR1 MNHEY and CDR2 SMNVEV (reference sequence). The CDR3 is CASSLVTGGDEQFF. CDR3 in DNA: TGTGCCAGCAGTTTAGTGACAGGGGGCGATGAGCAGTTCTTC.

V gene TRBV18 combines with J gene TRBJ1-1; 7 bases agree with TRBD1. The V and J ends lost 3 bases and 5 bases, in that order; junction bases with no gene match: 3. The CDR3 extends over 13 amino acids. Germline V gene lookup returns CDR1 KGHSH and CDR2 LQKENI. Here the CDR3 reads CASSPTGETEAFF. In DNA, the CDR3 is TGTGCCAGCTCACCCACAGGGGAGACTGAAGCTTTCTTT.

J is TRBJ2-5 and V is TRBV5-1, with TRBD1 as a possible D gene (8 bases). Trimming cost V 6 bases and J 7 bases, with 22 bases left between them. This CDR3 has 15 amino acids. Germline values: CDR1 SGHRS, CDR2 YFSETQ. This chain's CDR3 is CASTFSTGAGVTQYF. In nucleotides, the CDR3 is TGCGCCAGCACCTTTTCGACAGGGGCGGGGGTGACCCAGTACTTC.

The V and J genes are TRBV30 and TRBJ1-5; tentatively, D is TRBD1 (5 bases). Trimming stripped 0 bases from V and 1 base from J, with 10 bases between. The germline gives CDR1 GTSNPN, CDR2 SVGIG (reference sequence). This CDR3 has 15 residues. CDR3 in DNA: TGTGCCTGGAGTGTATCGGGGGTAAGCAATCAGCCCCAGCATTTT. This encodes CAWSVSGVSNQPQHF.

V gene TRBV5-5 combines with J gene TRBJ2-7; D may be TRBD2 (6 bases). Trimming stripped 3 bases from V and 3 bases from J, with 13 bases between. Germline V gene data show CDR1 as SGHKS and CDR2 as YYEKEE (reference sequence). This CDR3 has 14 amino acids. The CDR3 coding sequence is TGTGCCAGCAGCTCCAGTTGGGGGGACTACGAGCAGTACTTC. It encodes CASSSSWGDYEQYF.

This clone has just a few counts. This chain connects TRBV14 to TRBJ2-7; tentative D call: TRBD1 (5 bases). Trimming pared 3 bases from V and 5 bases from J, leaving 8 bases between. CDR3 length equals 12 residues. The germline V gene has CDR1 SGHDN and CDR2 FVKESK. For the CDR3, the DNA is TGTGCCAGCAGCCATAAGGGGAACGAGCAGTACTTC. Translating it yields CASSHKGNEQYF.

The chain joins TRBV7-8 to TRBJ2-1; 10 bases are shared with TRBD2. V lost 8 bases and J lost 4; bases outside the gene matches: 8. CDR1 SGHVS and CDR2 FQNEAQ come from the germline V gene. CDR3 length equals 15 residues. The CDR3 is CASSLSGGLYNEQFF. CDR3 in DNA: TGTGCCAGCTCCCTTAGCGGGGGGCTATACAATGAGCAGTTCTTC.

The gene calls are TRBV5-6 and TRBJ1-6, with 9 positions matching TRBD1. The germline gives CDR1 SGHDT, CDR2 YYEEEE. The ends lost 2 bases at V and 12 bases at J; junction bases unmatched: 6. This CDR3 region has 14 residues. The CDR3 loop reads CASSLPGTGKPLHF. The CDR3 region has the DNA TGTGCCAGCAGCTTACCCGGGACAGGGAAACCCCTCCACTTT.

The gene calls are TRBV5-1 and TRBJ2-3, with 10 bases fitting TRBD1. V shed 0 bases and J 4 bases; nucleotides not matched to a gene: 2. Looked up from germline, CDR1 is SGHRS and CDR2 is YFSETQ. The length of the CDR3 is 15 residues. The CDR3 coding sequence is TGCGCCAGCAGCTTGGGACAGGGGGCAGCAGATACGCAGTATTTT. Amino acid sequence: CASSLGQGAADTQYF.

The J gene is TRBJ1-2, the V gene TRBV13; D is possibly TRBD1 (5 bases). In germline, CDR1 is PRHDT, CDR2 FYEKMQ (reference sequence). V shed 5 bases and J shed 5 bases, with 24 bases lying between them. The CDR3 consists of 17 residues. The CDR3 DNA is TGTGCCAGCAGCAGTATCGCCCGGGACGGGGGGGTTTATGGCTACACCTTC. It specifies CASSSIARDGGVYGYTF.

The V gene is TRBV27, the J gene TRBJ2-7; 8 bases fit TRBD1. CDR1 and CDR2 (germline): MNHEY, SMNVEV (reference sequence). V was clipped by 7 bases and J by 1 base; unmatched bases: 9. This CDR3 contains 15 residues. The CDR3, as DNA: TGTGCCAGCAAGCAGTCAGGGGGCTTGTCCTACGAGCAGTACTTC. It is translated as CASKQSGGLSYEQYF.

J is TRBJ2-1 and V is TRBV5-4, with TRBD2 matching over 8 bases. Trimming cost V 0 bases and J 7 bases; bases outside gene matches: 6. The germline CDR1 and CDR2 sequences are SGHNT and YYREEE (reference sequence). The CDR3 consists of 15 residues. CDR3 sequence: CASSLGAGVNNEQFF. The CDR3 nucleotides read TGTGCCAGCAGCTTGGGAGCGGGGGTCAATAATGAGCAGTTCTTC.

A remark on this clone: Other DNA variants within this sample encode the same CDR3. This sequence joins TRBV7-9 and TRBJ1-5; no firm D call. The CDR3 contains 14 residues. Looked up from germline, CDR1 is SEHNR and CDR2 is FQNEAQ (reference sequence). The V and J ends lost 1 base and 3 bases respectively, with 7 bases between them. The CDR3 region is CASSLGGLNQPQHF. The CDR3 nucleotides read TGTGCCAGCAGCTTAGGCGGACTCAATCAGCCCCAGCATTTT.

The sample holds a few counts of this clone. J is TRBJ1-2 and V is TRBV6-5, with 7 bases lining up with TRBD1. CDR1 and CDR2 (germline): MNHEY, SVGAGI. This CDR3 region has 11 residues. The J segment lost 5 bases and the V segment lost 7 bases, leaving 1 base of the junction unmatched. The CDR3 spells CASTDRYGYTF. In nucleotides, the CDR3 is TGTGCCAGCACGGACAGGTATGGCTACACCTTC.

This clone was counted a few times. The chain employs TRBV5-6 and TRBJ2-5; tentative D call: TRBD2 (7 bases). The CDR3 is made up of 15 amino acids. CDR1 SGHDT and CDR2 YYEEEE come from the germline V gene. V gave up 0 bases and J gave up 5 bases, with 14 bases separating them. The CDR3 sequence: CASSLVSGGGETQYF. In nucleotides, the CDR3 is TGTGCCAGCAGCTTGGTTTCGGGGGGCGGGGAGACCCAGTACTTC.

The gene calls are TRBV28 and TRBJ1-5; D gene ambiguous. The CDR3 has 12 residues. V lost 2 bases and J 6 bases, leaving 5 bases between the germline ends. CDR1 is MDHEN, CDR2 SYDVKM, per germline. CDR3 sequence reads: CASSLVGQPQHF. For the CDR3, the DNA is TGTGCCAGCAGTTTAGTCGGTCAGCCCCAGCATTTT.

The chain recombines TRBV18 with TRBJ2-7; 11 nucleotides line up with TRBD1. CDR1 is KGHSH, CDR2 LQKENI, per germline. The length of the CDR3 is 15 residues. V lost 6 bases and J lost 0; bases outside the gene matches: 4. The CDR3 loop reads CASSLGQGASYEQYF. Here the CDR3 DNA reads TGTGCCAGCTCCCTAGGACAGGGGGCCTCCTACGAGCAGTACTTC.

This clone was seen a few times. V is TRBV28 and J is TRBJ1-1, with 12 bases fitting TRBD1. CDR1 is MDHEN and CDR2 is SYDVKM in the germline V gene. Trimming at V came to 9 bases and at J to 3 bases, leaving 8 bases not matched to a gene. This CDR3 is built from 15 residues. CDR3 region: CASPGQGAKDTEAFF. The CDR3 bases are TGTGCCAGTCCGGGACAGGGGGCAAAGGACACTGAAGCTTTCTTT.

The chain employs TRBV6-5 and TRBJ2-3; 10 bases agree with TRBD1. CDR1 is MNHEY and CDR2 is SVGAGI in the germline V gene. The CDR3 extends over 14 amino acids. Trimming took 6 bases from V and 3 from J; bases not matched to a gene: 3. The CDR3 DNA reads TGTGCCAGCAGGGTGGACAGGGGGACAGATACGCAGTATTTT. Protein product: CASRVDRGTDTQYF.

The chain joins TRBV7-9 to TRBJ2-1, with D unclear. The length of the CDR3 is 12 residues. Germline lookup yields CDR1 SEHNR and CDR2 FQNEAQ (reference sequence). The germline V and J ends were trimmed by 5 bases and 6 bases, with 8 bases remaining between them. The CDR3 here is CASSIDSNEQFF. The DNA for the CDR3 is TGTGCCAGCAGCATCGACTCCAATGAGCAGTTCTTC.